The T cell receptor (beta chain) described here comes from a study of shared clonotypes between healthy human individuals. Study-wide background: Researchers assigned three CD4 naive, three CD4 memory, two CD8 naive and one CD8 memory plate to each donor. Notes on the study in general: In having few donors, the study represented limited genetic and exposure-history diversity. Specimens sampled were limited to blood, with tissue repertoires likely differing. Clonotype sharing among donors was thought likely to change with sequencing depth.

Germline values: CDR1 WSHSY, CDR2 SAAADI. Trimming took off 6 bases at V and 4 bases at J, with 31 bases between the two ends. CDR3 size: 19 residues. As regards this clone: Antigen specificity is unknown.

Profiling relied on immunoSEQ multiplex PCR, and the TCRdb table lists in-frame clones only, not all of them. The sample has 2 million to 3 million clones, more than 80% seen once. This receptor was identified in a man younger than 35 in good health. Sequencing was carried out using naive CD4+ T cells sorted from blood. Indicated subset: CD45RA+ positively selected. V gene TRBV10-2 combines with J gene TRBJ2-7, with D possibly being TRBD2 (5 bases). The CDR3 DNA follows: TGCGCCAGCAGCCCCCCAAGGATTTCTACCGAGAGGGATGGGTACGAGCAGTACTTC. Translation: CASSPPRISTERDGYEQYF.